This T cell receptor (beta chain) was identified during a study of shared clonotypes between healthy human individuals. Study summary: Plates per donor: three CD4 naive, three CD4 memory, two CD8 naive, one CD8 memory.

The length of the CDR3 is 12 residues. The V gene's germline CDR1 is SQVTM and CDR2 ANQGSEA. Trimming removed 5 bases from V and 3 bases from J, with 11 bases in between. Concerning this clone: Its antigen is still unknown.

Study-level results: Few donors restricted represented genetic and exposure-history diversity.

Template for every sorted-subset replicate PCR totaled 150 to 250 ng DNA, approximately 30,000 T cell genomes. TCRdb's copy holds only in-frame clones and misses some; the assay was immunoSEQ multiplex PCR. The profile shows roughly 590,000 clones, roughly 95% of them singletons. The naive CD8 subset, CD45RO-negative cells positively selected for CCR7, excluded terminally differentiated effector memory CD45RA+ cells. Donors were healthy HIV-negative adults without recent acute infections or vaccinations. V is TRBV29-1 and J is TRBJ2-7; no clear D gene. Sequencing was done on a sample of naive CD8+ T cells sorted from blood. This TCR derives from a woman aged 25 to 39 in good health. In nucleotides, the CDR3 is TGCAGCGTTTTCGGAACCGGCTACGAGCAGTACTTC. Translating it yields CSVFGTGYEQYF.